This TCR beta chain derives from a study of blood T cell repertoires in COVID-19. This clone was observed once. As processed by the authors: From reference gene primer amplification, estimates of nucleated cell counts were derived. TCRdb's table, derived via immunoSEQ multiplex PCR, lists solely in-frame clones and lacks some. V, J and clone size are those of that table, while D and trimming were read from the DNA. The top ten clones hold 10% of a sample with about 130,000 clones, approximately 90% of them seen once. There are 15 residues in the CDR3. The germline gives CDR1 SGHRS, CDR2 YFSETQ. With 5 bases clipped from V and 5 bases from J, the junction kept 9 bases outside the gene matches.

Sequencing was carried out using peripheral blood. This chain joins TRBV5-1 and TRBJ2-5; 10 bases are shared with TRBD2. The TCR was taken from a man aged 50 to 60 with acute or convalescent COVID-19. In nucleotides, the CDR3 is TGCGCCAGCAGTTCCGGGACTAGCGTAGTGGAGACCCAGTACTTC. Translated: CASSSGTSVVETQYF.